The present T cell receptor (beta chain) was sequenced within a study of cytomegalovirus exposure and HLA in healthy donors. Study-wide results and limits: The study flagged some 180 TCR beta chains as cytomegalovirus-associated. Across donors, most TCRs were seen rarely, yet some public ones were widespread. That first-cohort TCR clusters tended to co-occur in the 90 to 150 validation repertoires was found in a later analysis.

The V and J ends lost 3 bases and 7 bases respectively, with 15 bases between them. Germline CDR1 reads MDHEN; CDR2 reads SYDVKM. The CDR3 covers 14 residues. Repertoires were generated with immunoSEQ multiplex PCR, while TCRdb's copy carries only in-frame clones and drops some. The sample yields 130,000 to 150,000 clones, approximately 90% seen once. With respect to this clone: Its antigen is not known.

The chain joins TRBV28 to TRBJ2-5; maybe TRBD2 (5 bases). Sequenced input: PBMCs. The source is a woman aged 30 to 39 in good health and CMV-seropositive. This CDR3 is CASSLEESTWTQYF. The CDR3 region has the DNA TGTGCCAGCAGTTTGGAGGAGTCCACGTGGACCCAGTACTTC.